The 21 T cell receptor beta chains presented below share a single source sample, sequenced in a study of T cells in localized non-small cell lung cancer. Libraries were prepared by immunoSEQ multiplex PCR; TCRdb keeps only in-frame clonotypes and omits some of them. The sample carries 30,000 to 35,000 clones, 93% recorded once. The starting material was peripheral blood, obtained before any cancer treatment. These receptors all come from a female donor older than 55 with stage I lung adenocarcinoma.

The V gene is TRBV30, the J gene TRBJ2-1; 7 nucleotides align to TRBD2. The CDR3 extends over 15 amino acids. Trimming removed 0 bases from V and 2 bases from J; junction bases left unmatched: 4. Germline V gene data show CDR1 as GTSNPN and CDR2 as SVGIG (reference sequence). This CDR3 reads CAWSVGSGAYNEQFF. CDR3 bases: TGTGCCTGGAGTGTCGGAAGCGGGGCCTACAATGAGCAGTTCTTC. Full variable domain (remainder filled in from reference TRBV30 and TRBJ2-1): SQTIHQWPATLVQPVGSPLSLECTVEGTSNPNLYWYRQAAGRGLQLLFYSVGIGQISSEVPQNLSASRPQDRQFILSSKKLLLSDSGFYLCAWSVGSGAYNEQFFGPGTRLTVL.

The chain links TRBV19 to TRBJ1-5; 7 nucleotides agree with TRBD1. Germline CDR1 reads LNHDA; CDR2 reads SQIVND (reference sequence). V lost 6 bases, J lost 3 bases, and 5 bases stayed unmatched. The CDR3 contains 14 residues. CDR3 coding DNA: TGTGCCAGTAGGATAACAGGGGCCAATCAGCCCCAGCATTTT. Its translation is CASRITGANQPQHF.

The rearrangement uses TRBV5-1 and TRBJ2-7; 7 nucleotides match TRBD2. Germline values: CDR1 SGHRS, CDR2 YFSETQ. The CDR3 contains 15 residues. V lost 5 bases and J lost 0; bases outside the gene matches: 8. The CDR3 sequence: CASSKTSASSYEQYF. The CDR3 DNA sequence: TGCGCCAGCAGTAAAACTAGCGCAAGCTCCTACGAGCAGTACTTC.

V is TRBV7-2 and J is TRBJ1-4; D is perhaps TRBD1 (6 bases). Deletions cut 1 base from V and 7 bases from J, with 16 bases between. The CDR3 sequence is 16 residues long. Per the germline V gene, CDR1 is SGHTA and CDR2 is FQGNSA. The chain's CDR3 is CASSLDHRRGGEKLFF. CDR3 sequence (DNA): TGTGCCAGCAGCTTAGATCATCGCAGGGGTGGTGAAAAACTGTTTTTT.

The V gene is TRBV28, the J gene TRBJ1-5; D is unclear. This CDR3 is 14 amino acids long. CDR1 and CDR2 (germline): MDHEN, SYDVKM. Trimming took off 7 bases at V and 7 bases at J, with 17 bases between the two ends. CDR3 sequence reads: CASTEDINRQPQHF. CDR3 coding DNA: TGTGCCAGCACCGAAGATATAAACAGACAGCCCCAGCATTTT.

CDR3 coding DNA: TGTGCCAGCAGGTCAGCACCGAGGGTGGGGGAATATGGCTACACCTTC. Translating gives CASRSAPRVGEYGYTF. The chain uses TRBV27 and TRBJ1-2, with a possible D match to TRBD1 (5 bases). Trimming removed 6 bases at V and 5 bases at J, with 22 bases between. The CDR3 spans 16 residues. Germline V gene lookup returns CDR1 MNHEY and CDR2 SMNVEV (reference sequence).

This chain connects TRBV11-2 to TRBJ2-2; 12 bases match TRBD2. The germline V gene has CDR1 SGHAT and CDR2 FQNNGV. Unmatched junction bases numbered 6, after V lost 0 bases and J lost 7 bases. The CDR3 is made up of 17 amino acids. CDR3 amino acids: CASSLELAGGLIGELFF. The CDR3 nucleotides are TGTGCCAGCAGCTTAGAACTAGCGGGAGGCCTAATCGGGGAGCTGTTTTTT.

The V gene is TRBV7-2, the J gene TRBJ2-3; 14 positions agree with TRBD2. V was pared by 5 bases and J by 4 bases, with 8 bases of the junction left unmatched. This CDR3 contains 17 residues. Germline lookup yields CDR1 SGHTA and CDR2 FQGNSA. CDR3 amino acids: CASSAGLAGARADTQYF. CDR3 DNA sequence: TGTGCCAGCAGCGCGGGACTAGCGGGAGCGAGGGCAGATACGCAGTATTTT.

The DNA for the CDR3 is TGTGCCAGCAGCTTAGCGGGAGCGGGGGGGAAGACAGATACGCAGTATTTT. Translated, it gives CASSLAGAGGKTDTQYF. The chain uses TRBV7-2 and TRBJ2-3, with 10 bases that match TRBD2. Trimming cost V 0 bases and J 3 bases; bases outside gene matches: 6. The CDR3 totals 17 residues. From germline, CDR1 is SGHTA and CDR2 FQGNSA.

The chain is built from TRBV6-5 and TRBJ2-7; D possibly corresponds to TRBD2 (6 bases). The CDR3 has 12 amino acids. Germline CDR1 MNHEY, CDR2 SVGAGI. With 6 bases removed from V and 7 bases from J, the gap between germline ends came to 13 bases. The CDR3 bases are TGTGCCAGCAGACCCGGGACTTCTGAGCAGTACTTC. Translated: CASRPGTSEQYF.

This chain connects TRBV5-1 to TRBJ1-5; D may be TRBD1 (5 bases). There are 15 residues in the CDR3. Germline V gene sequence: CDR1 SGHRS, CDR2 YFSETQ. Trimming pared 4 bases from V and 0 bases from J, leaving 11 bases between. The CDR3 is CASSPAGYSNQPQHF. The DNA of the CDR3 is TGCGCCAGCAGCCCCGCAGGGTATAGCAATCAGCCCCAGCATTTT.

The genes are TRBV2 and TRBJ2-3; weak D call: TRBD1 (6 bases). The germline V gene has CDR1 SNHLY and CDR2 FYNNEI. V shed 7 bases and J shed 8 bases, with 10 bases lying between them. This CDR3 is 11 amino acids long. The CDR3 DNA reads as TGTGCCAGCATCAAGGGGGTTACGCAGTATTTT. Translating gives CASIKGVTQYF. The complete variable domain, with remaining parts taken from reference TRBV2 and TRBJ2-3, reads EPEVTQTPSHQVTQMGQEVILRCVPISNHLYFYWYRQILGQKVEFLVSFYNNEISEKSEIFDDQFSVERPDGSNFTLKIRSTKLEDSAMYFCASIKGVTQYFGPGTRLTVL.

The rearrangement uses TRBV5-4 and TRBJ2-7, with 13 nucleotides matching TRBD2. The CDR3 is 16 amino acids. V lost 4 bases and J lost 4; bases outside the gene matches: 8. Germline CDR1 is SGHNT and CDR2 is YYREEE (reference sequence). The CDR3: CASSTGTSGVEYEQYV. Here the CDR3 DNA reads TGTGCCAGCAGCACCGGGACTAGCGGGGTGGAGTACGAGCAGTACGTC.

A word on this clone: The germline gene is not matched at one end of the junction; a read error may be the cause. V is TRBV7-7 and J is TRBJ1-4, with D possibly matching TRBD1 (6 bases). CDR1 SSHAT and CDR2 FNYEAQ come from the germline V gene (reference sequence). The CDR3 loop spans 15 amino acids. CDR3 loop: CASSPQGSTNEKLFF. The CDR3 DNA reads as TGTGCTAGCAGCCCACAGGGATCGACTAATGAAAAACTGTTTTTT.

CDR3 bases: TGTGCCATCAGTGTACGGGACAGGGAGAACTATGGCTACACCTTC. Translated: CAISVRDRENYGYTF. This chain joins TRBV10-3 and TRBJ1-2; 9 nucleotides line up with TRBD1. The V segment lost 4 bases and the J segment 2 bases; nucleotides outside the gene matches: 5. This CDR3 has 15 residues. Germline V lookup: CDR1 ENHRY, CDR2 SYGVKD.

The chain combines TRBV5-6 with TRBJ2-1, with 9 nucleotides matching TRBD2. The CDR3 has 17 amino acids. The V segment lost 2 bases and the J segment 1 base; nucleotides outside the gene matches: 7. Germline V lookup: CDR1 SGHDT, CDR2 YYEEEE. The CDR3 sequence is CASSFGSAGGSYNEQFF. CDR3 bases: TGTGCCAGCAGCTTCGGTTCTGCGGGGGGGTCCTACAATGAGCAGTTCTTC.

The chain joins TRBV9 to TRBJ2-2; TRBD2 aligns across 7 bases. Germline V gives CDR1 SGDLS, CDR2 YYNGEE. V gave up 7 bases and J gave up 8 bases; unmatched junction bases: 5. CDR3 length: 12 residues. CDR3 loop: CASAREAGELFF. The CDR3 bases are TGTGCCAGCGCACGGGAGGCGGGGGAGCTGTTTTTT.

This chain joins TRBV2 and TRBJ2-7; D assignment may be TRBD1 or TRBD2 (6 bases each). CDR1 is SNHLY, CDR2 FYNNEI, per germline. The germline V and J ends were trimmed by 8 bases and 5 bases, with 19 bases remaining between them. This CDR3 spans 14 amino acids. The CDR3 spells CASGRDTRGNEQYF. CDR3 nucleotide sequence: TGTGCCAGCGGGCGGGACACCCGGGGAAACGAGCAGTACTTC.

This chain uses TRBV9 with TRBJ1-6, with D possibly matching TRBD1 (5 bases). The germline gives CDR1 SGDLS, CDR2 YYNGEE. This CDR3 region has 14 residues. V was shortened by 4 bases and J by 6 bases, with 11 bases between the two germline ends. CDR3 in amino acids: CASSPLGRNSPLHF. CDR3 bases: TGTGCCAGCAGCCCCCTGGGACGTAATTCACCCCTCCACTTT. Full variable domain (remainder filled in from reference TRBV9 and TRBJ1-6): DSGVTQTPKHLITATGQRVTLRCSPRSGDLSVYWYQQSLDQGLQFLIQYYNGEERAKGNILERFSAQQFPDLHSELNLSSLELGDSALYFCASSPLGRNSPLHFGNGTRLTVT.

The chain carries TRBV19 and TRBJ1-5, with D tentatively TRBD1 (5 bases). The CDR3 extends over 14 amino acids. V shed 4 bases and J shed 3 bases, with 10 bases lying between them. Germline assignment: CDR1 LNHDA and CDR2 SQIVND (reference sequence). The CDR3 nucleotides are TGTGCCAGTAGTAGTGACAGAAACAATCAGCCCCAGCATTTT. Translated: CASSSDRNNQPQHF.

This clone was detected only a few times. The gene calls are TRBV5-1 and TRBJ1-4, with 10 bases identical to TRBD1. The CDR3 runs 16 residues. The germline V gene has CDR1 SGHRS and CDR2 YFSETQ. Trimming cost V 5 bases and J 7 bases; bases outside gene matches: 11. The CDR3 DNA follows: TGCGCCAGCAGGACCGGGACAGGGGCACTTGGTGAAAAACTGTTTTTT. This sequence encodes CASRTGTGALGEKLFF.